A selection of T cell receptor beta chains follows, all from one sample in a study of shared clonotypes between healthy human individuals. Generated by immunoSEQ multiplex PCR, the TCRdb table keeps only in-frame clones and is missing some. The table includes 450,000 to 500,000 clones, roughly 80% detected once. Sequences were obtained from PBMCs. The origin of the receptors is a woman aged 40-49 years in good health. Some clones in this sample may be carry-over from other donors' samples. Each CDR3 is given with its conserved first and last residue. A D gene is named only where the DNA matches it firmly. Size is stated for part of the rows, as once, few or many counts, or as a class when the clone is expanded.

>TRBD2|13|TRBJ2-5|NA|TRBV29-1
TGCAGCGTTGAGTGGGGGGGACGGGAGACCCAGTACTTC
CSVEWGGRETQYF
>TRBD1|13|TRBJ1-2|NA|TRBV4-1
TGCGCCAGCAGCCCCCGGACAGGGTTTGGCTACACCTTC
CASSPRTGFGYTF
>TRBD1|13|TRBJ2-7|NA|TRBV6-5
TGTGCCAGCAGTTACAGGGGGCTTTTCGAGCAGTACTTC
CASSYRGLFEQYF
>NA|15|TRBJ2-4|once|TRBV30
TGTGCCTGGCGGGTAACAGGGCTAGCCAAAAACATTCAGTACTTC
CAWRVTGLAKNIQYF
>NA|14|TRBJ1-4|NA|TRBV6-5
TGTGCCAGCACTAAGGACGGAACTAATGAAAAACTGTTTTTT
CASTKDGTNEKLFF
>NA|13|TRBJ1-5|many|TRBV28
TGTGCCAGCAGCGTCTGGGGACCGTGGCCCCAGCATTTT
CASSVWGPWPQHF
>NA|14|TRBJ1-4|NA|TRBV7-2
TGTGCCAGCAGCTTAGGCTTACGCCTTAAAAAACTGTTTTTT
CASSLGLRLKKLFF
>TRBD2|14|TRBJ2-1|once|TRBV2
TGTGCCAGCAGGGTTACTAGCGGGAATAATGAGCAGTTCTTC
CASRVTSGNNEQFF
>TRBD2|15|TRBJ2-3|NA|TRBV5-1
TGCGCCAGCAGCGGCACCGGGACTAACCCAGATACGCAGTATTTT
CASSGTGTNPDTQYF
>NA|13|TRBJ1-2|once|TRBV7-9
TGTGCCAGCAGCTGGGGACGAAACTATGGCTACGCCTTC
CASSWGRNYGYAF
>NA|16|TRBJ1-5|NA|TRBV28
TGTGCCAGCACCAAAAACCCGGGGGGTAGCAATCAGCCCCAGCATTTT
CASTKNPGGSNQPQHF
>TRBD2|16|TRBJ2-3|NA|TRBV5-1
TGCGCCAGCAGCCAGCGGACTAGCGAGAGCACAGATACGCAGTATTTT
CASSQRTSESTDTQYF
>NA|16|TRBJ2-7|NA|TRBV7-9
TGTGCCAGCAGCTTAGCTACGCGGTTCAGCTCCTACGAGCAGTACTTC
CASSLATRFSSYEQYF
>NA|17|TRBJ1-2|NA|TRBV7-2
TGTGCCAGCAGCCTCTCCGGGACACCTAAATTACTCTATGGCTACACCTTC
CASSLSGTPKLLYGYTF
>NA|16|TRBJ2-1|NA|TRBV28
TGTGCCAGCACCCCCTGGGGCAGAAGCTCCTACAATGAGCAGTTCTTC
CASTPWGRSSYNEQFF
>NA|16|TRBJ2-2|many|TRBV6-4
TGTGCCAGCAGTGACTCCCACACCAAGGAAACCGGGGAGCTGTTTTTT
CASSDSHTKETGELFF
>NA|13|TRBJ1-2|NA|TRBV21-1
TGTGCCAGCAGCAAATTGGCAGGGGTGGACTACACCTTC
CASSKLAGVDYTF
>NA|12|TRBJ2-5|NA|TRBV19
TGTGCCAGTAGTGTAGAAGGAGAGACCCAGTACTTC
CASSVEGETQYF
>TRBD1|19|TRBJ2-5|NA|TRBV5-1
TGCGCCAGCAGCTTGCGGGTATTTTCGGGACAGGGCTCACAAGAGACCCAGTACTTC
CASSLRVFSGQGSQETQYF
>NA|15|TRBJ2-4|NA|TRBV10-3
TGTGCCATCAGTGACGGCAGTGTAGCCAAAAACATTCAGTACTTC
CAISDGSVAKNIQYF
>NA|15|TRBJ2-7|NA|TRBV7-2
TGTGCCAGCAGCTTAGAGGGGACTTCTTCCTACGAGCAGTACTTC
CASSLEGTSSYEQYF
>TRBD1|14|TRBJ1-4|NA|TRBV7-9
TGTGCCAGCACCCAGGGGGGGACTAATGAAAAACTGTTTTTT
CASTQGGTNEKLFF
>TRBD2|15|TRBJ2-7|NA|TRBV5-4
TGTGCCAGCAGCTTGGTAACTAGCGGGAGCTACGAGCAGTACTTC
CASSLVTSGSYEQYF
>NA|12|TRBJ2-5|once|TRBV7-6
TGTGCCAGCAGCTTAGGGGGAGCGACCCAGTACTTC
CASSLGGATQYF
>NA|14|TRBJ2-2|NA|TRBV7-9
TGTGCCAGCAGCACGACTTCGAACACCGGGGAGCTGTTTTTT
CASSTTSNTGELFF
>NA|13|TRBJ1-1|NA|TRBV5-6
TGTGCCACCCAGAGACAGAAGAACACTGAAGCTTTCTTT
CATQRQKNTEAFF
>NA|15|TRBJ2-7|NA|TRBV7-6
TGTGCCAGCAGCTTAGCCCCGGACGGGACCTACGAGCAGTACTTC
CASSLAPDGTYEQYF
>NA|14|TRBJ1-2|NA|TRBV28
TGTGCCAGCAGTGACTCGGGACGGATCTATGGCTACACCTTC
CASSDSGRIYGYTF
>TRBD1|15|TRBJ1-2|NA|TRBV6-1
TGTGCCAGCAGGACCTCGGGACAGGGGGCCTATGGCTACACCTTC
CASRTSGQGAYGYTF
>TRBD2|16|TRBJ2-1|NA|TRBV5-4
TGTGCCAGCAGCCCACGGCCGGGACTAGCGGGAGGGTGGCAGTTCTTC
CASSPRPGLAGGWQFF
>TRBD2|16|TRBJ2-7|NA|TRBV4-2
TGTGCCAGCAGCCAAGATGCGTCAGCGGGATCCTACGAGCAGTACTTC
CASSQDASAGSYEQYF
>NA|14|TRBJ2-2|NA|TRBV6-1
TGTGCCAGCATCGGGGACGCTTTCACCGGGGAGCTGTTTTTT
CASIGDAFTGELFF
>NA|14|TRBJ2-1|once|TRBV6-5
TGTGCCAGCAGTTACTCGGGGGGATTCAATGAGCAGTTCTTC
CASSYSGGFNEQFF
>TRBD1|16|TRBJ2-5|NA|TRBV5-1
TGCGCCAGCAGCCCGGACAGGGGGCGCCCCGGAGAGACCCAGTACTTC
CASSPDRGRPGETQYF
>NA|16|TRBJ1-2|few|TRBV7-8
TGTGCCAGCAGCTTAGGGTGGGCAGGGGAGGGCTATGGCTACACCTTC
CASSLGWAGEGYGYTF